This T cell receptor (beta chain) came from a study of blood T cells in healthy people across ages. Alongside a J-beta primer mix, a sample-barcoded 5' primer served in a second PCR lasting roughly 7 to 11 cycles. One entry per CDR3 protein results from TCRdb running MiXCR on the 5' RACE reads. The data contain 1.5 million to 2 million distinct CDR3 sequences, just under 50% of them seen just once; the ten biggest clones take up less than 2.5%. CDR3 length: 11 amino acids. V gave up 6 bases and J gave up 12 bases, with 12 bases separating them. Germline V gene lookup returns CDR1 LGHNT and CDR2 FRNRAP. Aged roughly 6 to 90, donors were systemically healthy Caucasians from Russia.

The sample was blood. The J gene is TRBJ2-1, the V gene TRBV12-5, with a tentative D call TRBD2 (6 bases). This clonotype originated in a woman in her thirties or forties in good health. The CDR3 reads CASGGAGRQFF. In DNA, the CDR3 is TGTGCTAGTGGGGGCGCGGGAAGGCAGTTCTTC.